This T cell receptor beta chain was profiled in a study of CD8 T cells in acute hepatitis C reinfection listed by TCRdb under 2021. Broadly, across the study: This study examined the TCRbeta repertoire of CD8+ T cells that recognize the HCV NS3-1073 epitope, both during acute infection and after viral clearance. A handful of spontaneous resolvers contributed paired acute and follow-up samples. Points the paper makes about the study in general: NS3-1073 specific cells were too rare to sort in chronically infected subjects, so no follow-up repertoires exist for those subjects. TRBV04 and TRBV06 gene families were preferentially used in all groups, and this usage was not explained by overrepresentation in the naive pool. Around twelve public clonotypes were identified irrespective of outcome, and one of the public clonotypes used V04-02/J02-02. Because bulk sequencing covered only the TCRbeta chain, the alphabeta pairing of public clonotypes could not be determined. Few CDR3 sequences were shared with other epitopes, and differences in sequencing approaches may have limited exact matching. High diversity was observed in NS3-1073 specific repertoires, and no significant differences in diversity were found between acute resolver, follow-up resolver and acute chronic samples.

Relative to germline, V is missing 7 bases and J is missing 4 bases, with 11 bases of the junction outside any gene match. Per the germline V gene, SNHLY is the CDR1 and FYNNEI is the CDR2. There are 15 amino acids in the CDR3, from cysteine to phenylalanine inclusive. The entry retains the CDR3 DNA only, 45 bases that are in frame from base 1. This sample's time point label indicates: naive CD8 control sorted from an acute-time-point sample. Enrolled in the Montreal Hepatitis C Cohort (HEPCO) in Canada, the donors were people who inject drugs, and these donors were followed every 3 months. Acute primary HCV infection was defined as a positive HCV RNA or antibody test that came after a negative test within the prior 24 weeks. CD3, CD8 and CD45RO antibodies were used for surface staining, and dead cells were excluded with an aqua fixable dye. Several subjects who developed chronic infection, defined as HCV RNA positivity at 24 weeks, were also included in the cohort. Once thawed from cryostorage, peripheral blood mononuclear cells underwent negative selection via the MACS CD8+ T cell Isolation Kit to obtain CD8+ T cells. A BD FACSAria II cell sorter was used to sort the cells.

The FACS-sorted cells had their genomic DNA extracted, and the commercial immunoSEQ service was used to sequence the TCRbeta chains. As for the original processing: The repertoire data were analyzed using ImmunoSEQ Analyzer software v3.0 and R v3.5.1. Sequences containing stop codons or out-of-frame rearrangements were removed, so only productive rearrangements were analyzed. Simpson diversity, Shannon entropy, CDR3 length and nucleotide addition metrics were obtained from the sequencing provider. Clonotypes were grouped by frequency into dominant, sub-dominant, low or lowest abundance categories, and clonotypes below 0.1% were left out of most analyses. Any CDR3 amino acid clonotype present in at least two subjects at a cumulative frequency of at least 0.5% was labeled public. Imported from immuneACCESS, the table was reduced by TCRdb to in-frame sequences with V and J called. These copies leave out some clones; in studies compared against another copy, an unresolved V gene accounts for under half, and the cause of the remainder is not known. For V, J and clone size, that table is used; D and trimming come from the DNA. A total of 35,000 to 40,000 clones appear in this sample, around nine tenths of them only once. The ten largest clones capture roughly 0.48% of the sample.

Note on this clone: The specificity of this receptor is unknown. Base qualities were left out, and no much larger clone turns up one base away.

The chain is made from TRBV2 and TRBJ2-3, with TRBD2 matching 7 junction bases. The sequenced sample consisted of naive CD8+ T cells from PBMCs. The cell subset or site label on this specimen signifies: sorted total naive CD45RO-negative CD8+ T cells. The clonotype was recovered from a man aged 25-45 years with chronic hepatitis C. For the CDR3, the sequence is CASTVGLVGADTQYF. The bases are TGTGCCAGCACAGTAGGACTAGTGGGCGCAGATACGCAGTATTTT.